This T cell receptor beta chain was sequenced during a study of blood T cell repertoires in COVID-19. Study-level background: COVID-19 samples collected from the United States, Italy and Spain covered acute and convalescent phases. PBMCs, B-cell-depleted T cells, or T cells were the source of the cDNA or gDNA that made up the material.

The method was immunoSEQ multiplex PCR; TCRdb's version includes in-frame clones alone and lacks a portion of them. The profile shows over 50,000 clones, over 70% of them singletons. Specimen: peripheral blood. The TCR comes from a human donor with active or convalescent COVID-19. The donor label of this sample is uncertain.

CDR3 sequence reads: CASSLSGTGGNEQFF. DNA for the CDR3: TGTGCCAGCAGCTTGTCCGGGACAGGGGGCAATGAGCAGTTCTTC. V gene TRBV9 combines with J gene TRBJ2-1, with 11 bases matching TRBD1. Trimming took 4 bases from V and 6 from J; bases not matched to a gene: 6. The germline V gene encodes CDR1 SGDLS and CDR2 YYNGEE. The CDR3 extends over 15 amino acids.